The following is a T cell receptor (beta chain) sequence with its context. The antigen is not known. Trimming stripped 0 bases from V and 2 bases from J, with 11 bases between. The CDR3 covers 15 residues. CDR1 and CDR2 from the germline V gene are SGHRS and YFSETQ. This record belongs to a study of cytomegalovirus exposure and HLA in healthy donors. The primer mix had 60 Vbeta and 13 Jbeta primers. Here immunoSEQ multiplex PCR was the method, and the copy in TCRdb shows in-frame clones only, minus some. The data show over 150,000 clones, over 70% seen once. Study conclusions and caveats: By a later analysis, the bulk of CMV-associated TCR beta chains appeared HLA-restricted. A few CMV-associated chains proved CMV antigen-specific in vitro. A link between a missense DCLRE1C variant and TCR beta V- and J-gene trimming emerged from a later analysis. Common viral pathogens seemed to be connected with several of the most significant clusters, according to a later analysis.

The clonotype was recovered from a woman between 50 and 59 years old in good health and CMV-seropositive. The sequencing sample was made of PBMCs. The chain uses TRBV5-1 and TRBJ1-2, with D uncertain. CDR3 coding DNA: TGCGCCAGCAGCTTGGACGGGAAGGTGAACTATGGCTACACCTTC. Its translation is CASSLDGKVNYGYTF.